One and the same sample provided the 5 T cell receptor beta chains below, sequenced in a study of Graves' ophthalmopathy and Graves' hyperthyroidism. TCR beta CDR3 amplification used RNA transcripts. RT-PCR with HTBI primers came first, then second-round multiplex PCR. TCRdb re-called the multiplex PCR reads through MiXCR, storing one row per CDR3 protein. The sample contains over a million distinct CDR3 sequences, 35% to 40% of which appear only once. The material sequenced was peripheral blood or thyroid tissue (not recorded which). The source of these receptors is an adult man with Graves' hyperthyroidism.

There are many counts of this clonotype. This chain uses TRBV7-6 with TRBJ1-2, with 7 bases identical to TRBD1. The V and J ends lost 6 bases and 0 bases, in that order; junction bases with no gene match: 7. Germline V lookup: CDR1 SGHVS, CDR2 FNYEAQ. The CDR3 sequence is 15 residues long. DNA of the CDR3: TGTGCCAGCAGACCTAGCGACAGGGCTAACTATGGCTACACCTTC. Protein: CASRPSDRANYGYTF.

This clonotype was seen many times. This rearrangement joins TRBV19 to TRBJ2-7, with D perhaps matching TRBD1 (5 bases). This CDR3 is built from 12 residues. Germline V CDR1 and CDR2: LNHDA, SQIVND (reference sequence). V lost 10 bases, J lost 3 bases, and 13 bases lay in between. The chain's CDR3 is CATTGNSYEQYF. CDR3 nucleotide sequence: TGTGCCACCACAGGTAATAGCTACGAGCAGTACTTC.

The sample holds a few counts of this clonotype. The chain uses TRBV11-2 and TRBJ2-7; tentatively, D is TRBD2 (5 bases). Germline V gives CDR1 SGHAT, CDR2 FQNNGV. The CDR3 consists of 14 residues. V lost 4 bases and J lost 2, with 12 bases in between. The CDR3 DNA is TGTGCCAGCAGCTGGACGACGGGGACCTACGAGCAGTACTTC. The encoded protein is CASSWTTGTYEQYF.

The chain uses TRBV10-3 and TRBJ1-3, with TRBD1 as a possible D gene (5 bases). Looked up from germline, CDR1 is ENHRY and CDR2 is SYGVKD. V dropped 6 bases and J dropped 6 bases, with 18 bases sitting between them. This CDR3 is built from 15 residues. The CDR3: CAISGDRAKVNTIYF. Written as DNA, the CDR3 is TGTGCCATCAGCGGGGACCGGGCCAAAGTAAACACCATATATTTT.

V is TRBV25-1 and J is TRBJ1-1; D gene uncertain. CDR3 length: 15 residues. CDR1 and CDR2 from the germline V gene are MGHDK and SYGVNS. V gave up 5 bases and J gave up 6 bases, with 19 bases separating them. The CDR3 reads CASSPLSTGRAEAFF. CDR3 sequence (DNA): TGTGCCAGCAGTCCGCTCTCGACCGGGCGGGCTGAAGCTTTCTTT.